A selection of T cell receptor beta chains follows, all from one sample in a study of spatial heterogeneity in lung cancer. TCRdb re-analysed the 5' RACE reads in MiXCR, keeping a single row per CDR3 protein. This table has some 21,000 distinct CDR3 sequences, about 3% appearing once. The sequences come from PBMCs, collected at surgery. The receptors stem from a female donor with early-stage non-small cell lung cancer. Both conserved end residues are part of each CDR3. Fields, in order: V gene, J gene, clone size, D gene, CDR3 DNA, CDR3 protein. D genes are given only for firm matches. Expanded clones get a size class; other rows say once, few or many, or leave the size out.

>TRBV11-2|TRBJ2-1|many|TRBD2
TGTGCCAGCAGCCTGGGACTAGCGGGAGGGCCAGGCTCCAATGAGCAGTTCTTC
CASSLGLAGGPGSNEQFF
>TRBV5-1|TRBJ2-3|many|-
TGCGCCAGCAGCACCCCCCCTTCGGTCGCGGTGGCTAGCACAGATACGCAGTATTTT
CASSTPPSVAVASTDTQYF
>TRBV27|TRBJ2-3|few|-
TGTGCCAGCAGTTTATGGGGTAGCAGCGGGCAACGCACAGATACGCAGTATTTT
CASSLWGSSGQRTDTQYF
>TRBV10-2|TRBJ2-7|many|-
TGCGCCAGCAGTGAGTCCCCCGGTCGCGAGCAGTACTTC
CASSESPGREQYF
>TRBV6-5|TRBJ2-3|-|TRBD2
TGTGCCAGCAGTTACCGAGCGGGAGCTACGGATACGCAGTATTTT
CASSYRAGATDTQYF
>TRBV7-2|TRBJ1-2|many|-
TGTGCCAGCAGCTTAGGAGGGGACTATGGCTACACCTTC
CASSLGGDYGYTF
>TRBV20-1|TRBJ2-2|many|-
TGCAGTGCTAGAAATTGGGGACTAGGGGGCGAGAACACCGGGGAGCTGTTTTTT
CSARNWGLGGENTGELFF
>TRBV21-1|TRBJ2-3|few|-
TGTGCCAGCAGCAAAGGAGGACGGATTAAGGATACGCAGTATTTT
CASSKGGRIKDTQYF
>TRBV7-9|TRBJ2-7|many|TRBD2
TGTGCCAGCAGCTTAGCGTCATCGCGGGAGTTTTACCTAGGCGCCTACGAGCAGTACTTC
CASSLASSREFYLGAYEQYF
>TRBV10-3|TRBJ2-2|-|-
TGTGCCATCAGTGAGTCGCTCACCGGGGAGCTGTTTTTT
CAISESLTGELFF
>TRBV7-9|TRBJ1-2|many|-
TGTGCCAGCACCTACGGCAGCTATGGCTACACCTTC
CASTYGSYGYTF
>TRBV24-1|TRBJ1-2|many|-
TGTGCCACCAGTGACTCGGACCAAACGGCGGCCTCTGGCTACACCTTC
CATSDSDQTAASGYTF
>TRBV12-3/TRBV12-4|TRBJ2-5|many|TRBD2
TGTGCCAGCAGTTACGGGAGGGGGATCCAAGAGACCCAGTACTTC
CASSYGRGIQETQYF
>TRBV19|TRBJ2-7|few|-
TGTGCCAGTAGTATCCTCGACCGAACCTACGAGCAGTACTTC
CASSILDRTYEQYF
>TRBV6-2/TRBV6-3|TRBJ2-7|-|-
TGTGCCAGCAGTTATCGTGGGAGCTCCTACGAGCAGTACTTC
CASSYRGSSYEQYF
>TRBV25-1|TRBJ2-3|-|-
TGTGCCAGCAGTCCCTATAGCACAGATACGCAGTATTTT
CASSPYSTDTQYF
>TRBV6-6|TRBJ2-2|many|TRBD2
TGTGCCAGCAGTTACTCGACCACCGGGACTAGTTACACCGGGGAGCTGTTTTTT
CASSYSTTGTSYTGELFF
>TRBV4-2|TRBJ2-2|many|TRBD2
TGTGCCAGCAGCCAAGAGGGACTAGCGGGAGTACGGGCCGGGGAGCTGTTTTTT
CASSQEGLAGVRAGELFF
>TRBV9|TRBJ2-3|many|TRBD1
TGTGCCAGCAGCCGACAGGGGGCGAGCACAGATACGCAGTATTTT
CASSRQGASTDTQYF
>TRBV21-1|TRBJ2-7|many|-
TGTGCCAGCAAAGTTTCCGAGCAGTACTTC
CASKVSEQYF
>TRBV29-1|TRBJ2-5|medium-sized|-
TGCAGCGTTGAAGTGGGGTGGGAAGAGACCCAGTACTTC
CSVEVGWEETQYF
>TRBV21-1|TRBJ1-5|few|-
TGTGCCAGCAGCAAAGAAGGGGGGGCCGGCCCCGGGCAGCCCCAGCATTTT
CASSKEGGAGPGQPQHF
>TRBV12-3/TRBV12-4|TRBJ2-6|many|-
TGTGCCAGCAGTCCATCAAGGGGCCCATCTGGGGCCAACGTCCTGACTTTC
CASSPSRGPSGANVLTF
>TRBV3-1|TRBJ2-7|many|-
TGTGCCAGCAGCCTGACCTACTACGAGCAGTACTTC
CASSLTYYEQYF
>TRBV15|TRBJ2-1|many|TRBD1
TGTGCCACCGCCCGACAGGGGCCGGCTGAGCAGTTCTTC
CATARQGPAEQFF
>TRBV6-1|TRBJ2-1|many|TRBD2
TGTGCCAGCAGCTCCGGGACTAGCCAAAAAAGGCAGTTCTTC
CASSSGTSQKRQFF
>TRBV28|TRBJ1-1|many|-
TGTGCCAGCAGTCCAGGGATGGTCGGCACTGAAGCTTTCTTT
CASSPGMVGTEAFF
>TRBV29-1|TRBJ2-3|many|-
TGCAGCGTTGATGGTGGGGTAAGCACAGATACGCAGTATTTT
CSVDGGVSTDTQYF
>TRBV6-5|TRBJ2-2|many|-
TGTGCCAGCACCAGGGCAGCTCCGGACACCGGGGAGCTGTTTTTT
CASTRAAPDTGELFF
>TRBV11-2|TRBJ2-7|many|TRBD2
TGTGCCAGCAGCTCGGGACTAGCGGGTTTAGACGAGCAGTACTTC
CASSSGLAGLDEQYF
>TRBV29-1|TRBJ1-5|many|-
TGCAGCGTTGGGGGAGGCAATCAGCCCCAGCATTTT
CSVGGGNQPQHF
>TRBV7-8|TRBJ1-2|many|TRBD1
TGTGCCAGCAGCTTGGGACAGGGTCGGGGCTACACCTTC
CASSLGQGRGYTF
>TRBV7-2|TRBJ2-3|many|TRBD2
TGTGCCAGCAGCTCGTCGAGGTGGGCGGGAGGAAAGGATACAGATACGCAGTATTTT
CASSSSRWAGGKDTDTQYF
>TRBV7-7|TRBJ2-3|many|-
TGTGCTAGCAGCGCTTCACAGGGCGGCACAGATACGCAGTATTTT
CASSASQGGTDTQYF
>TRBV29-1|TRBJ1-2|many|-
TGCAGCGTTGGCTGGCCCCGGGATGGCTACACCTTC
CSVGWPRDGYTF
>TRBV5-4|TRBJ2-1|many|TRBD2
TGTGCCAGCAGCGATAGCGGGAGGCCCTACAATGAGCAGTTCTTC
CASSDSGRPYNEQFF
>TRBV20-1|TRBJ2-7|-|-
TGCAGTGCTAGAGGGCCTAGCCTCTACGAGCAGTACTTC
CSARGPSLYEQYF
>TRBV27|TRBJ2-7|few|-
TGTGCCGGCTTTCCCGGACGGAAGTTCTCCTACGAGCAGTACTTC
CAGFPGRKFSYEQYF
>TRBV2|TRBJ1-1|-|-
TGTGCCAGCAGTGACGCCGTCCTTAACACTGAAGCTTTCTTT
CASSDAVLNTEAFF
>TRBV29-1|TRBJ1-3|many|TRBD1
TGCAGCGCGACAGGGAGGCAAGCTGGAAACACCATATATTTT
CSATGRQAGNTIYF
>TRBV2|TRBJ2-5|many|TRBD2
TGTGCCAGCATTTTAACTAGCGCTAAGAGAACCCAGTACTTC
CASILTSAKRTQYF
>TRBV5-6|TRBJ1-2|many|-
TGTGCCAGCAGCTTAGGAGGGGAGGCCGACCTCAACTATGGCTACACCTTC
CASSLGGEADLNYGYTF
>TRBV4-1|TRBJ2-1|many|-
TGCGCCAGCAGCCAAGTGGACATGGGGCTAGCAGGCCATGAGCAGTTCTTC
CASSQVDMGLAGHEQFF
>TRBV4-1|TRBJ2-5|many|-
TGCGCCAGCAGCCAAGTCTCTCAACAAGAGACCCAGTACTTC
CASSQVSQQETQYF
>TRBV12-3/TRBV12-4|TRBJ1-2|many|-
TGTGCCAGCGGCTTTGGCGGTGGCTACACCTTC
CASGFGGGYTF
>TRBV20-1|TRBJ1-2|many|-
TGCAGTGCTAGAGATTTTACACTGGGGAACTATGGCTACACCTTC
CSARDFTLGNYGYTF
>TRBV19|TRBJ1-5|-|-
TGTGCCAGTAGCCTTTTGCGGGAACTGGTTACGGGTCAGCCCCAGCATTTT
CASSLLRELVTGQPQHF
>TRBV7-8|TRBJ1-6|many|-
TGTGCCAGCAGCTTATCGGCCGGCAGAAGCAATTCACCCCTCCACTTT
CASSLSAGRSNSPLHF
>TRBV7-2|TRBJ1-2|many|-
TGTGCCAGCAGCAACGGGTATTTGGATGGCTACACCTTC
CASSNGYLDGYTF
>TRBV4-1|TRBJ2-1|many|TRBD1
TGCGCCAGCAGCCAGCACACAGGGGGGAGGAATGAGCAGTTCTTC
CASSQHTGGRNEQFF
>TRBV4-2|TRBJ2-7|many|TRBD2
TGTGCCAGCAGCCAACTAGCGGGAGAAAACTACGAGCAGTACTTC
CASSQLAGENYEQYF
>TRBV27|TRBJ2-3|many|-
TGTGCCAGCAGTTGGTTACGGGCAGATACGCAGTATTTT
CASSWLRADTQYF
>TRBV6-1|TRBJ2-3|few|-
TGTGCCAGCAGCAGAAAAGGGGCCAAAGATACGCAGTATTTT
CASSRKGAKDTQYF
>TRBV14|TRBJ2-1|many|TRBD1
TGTGCCAGCAGCCTACCGGATGGGACAGGGTATAATGAGCAGTTCTTC
CASSLPDGTGYNEQFF
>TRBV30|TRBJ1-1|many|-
TGTGCCTGGAGTGTAGGGAACACTGAAGCTTTCTTT
CAWSVGNTEAFF
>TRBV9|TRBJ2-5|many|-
TGTGCCAGCAGCGTAGATCTAGCGACCGCGGAGACCCAGTACTTC
CASSVDLATAETQYF
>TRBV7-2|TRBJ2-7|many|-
TGTGCCAGCAGCACGTTAGCGGCCTTGGAGCAGTACTTC
CASSTLAALEQYF